The rows below give T cell receptor beta chains drawn from one sample of a study of T cells in Graves' hyperthyroidism and ophthalmopathy. TCRdb re-analysed the multiplex PCR reads in MiXCR, keeping a single row per CDR3 protein. The table records about 380,000 distinct CDR3 sequences, about 14% of them present only once. Sequenced material: blood. The receptors were gathered from a woman aged 25 to 39 with Graves' ophthalmopathy. CDR3s include the opening cysteine and the closing phenylalanine or tryptophan. Fields, in order: CDR3 protein, CDR3 DNA, J gene, clone size, D gene, V gene. A D gene is named only where the DNA matches it firmly. Clone size appears in some rows only: once, few, many, or a class for an expanded clone.

CASSFAILGVHNSPLHF,TGTGCCAGCAGCTTCGCTATATTAGGTGTACATAATTCACCCCTCCACTTT,TRBJ1-6,few,NA,TRBV27
CSAWAGAQGGQETQYF,TGCAGTGCCTGGGCAGGGGCGCAGGGCGGCCAAGAGACCCAGTACTTC,TRBJ2-5,many,NA,TRBV20-1
CASSVGGGALETQYF,TGTGCCAGCAGTGTTGGCGGGGGGGCCCTAGAGACCCAGTACTTC,TRBJ2-5,many,TRBD2,TRBV6-1
CASSESSRGTGELFF,TGTGCCAGCAGTGAATCCAGTCGGGGCACCGGGGAGCTGTTTTTT,TRBJ2-2,NA,NA,TRBV6-1
CASRSPPGLATDTQYF,TGTGCCAGCAGATCTCCTCCGGGACTAGCGACAGATACGCAGTATTTT,TRBJ2-3,many,TRBD2,TRBV7-2
CASSIDSGSVTEKLFF,TGTGCCAGTAGTATAGATAGTGGGAGCGTGACTGAAAAACTGTTTTTT,TRBJ1-4,NA,NA,TRBV19
CASSWLLRDEQYF,TGTGCCAGCTCGTGGCTCCTGCGAGACGAGCAGTACTTC,TRBJ2-7,many,NA,TRBV2
CSAGVGTLGGEQYF,TGCAGTGCGGGTGTTGGGACCCTTGGCGGCGAGCAGTACTTC,TRBJ2-7,many,NA,TRBV20-1
CSATGRDNQPQHF,TGCAGTGCTACTGGGAGGGACAATCAGCCCCAGCATTTT,TRBJ1-5,many,NA,TRBV20-1
CASGFGSSCNSPLHF,TGTGCCAGTGGATTCGGGAGCTCCTGTAATTCACCCCTCCACTTT,TRBJ1-6,once,NA,TRBV19
CASSYRQGVGYEQYF,TGTGCCAGCAGCTACCGACAGGGGGTTGGCTACGAGCAGTACTTC,TRBJ2-7,few,TRBD1,TRBV6-5
CAQTFGGSVERVDNSPLHF,TGTGCCCAAACGTTTGGGGGGTCGGTCGAGAGGGTGGATAATTCACCCCTCCACTTT,TRBJ1-6,many,NA,TRBV27
CSVADRVRTEAFF,TGCAGCGTAGCAGACAGGGTGCGGACGGAAGCTTTCTTT,TRBJ1-1,many,TRBD1,TRBV29-1
CASSLEQGGQPQHF,TGCGCCAGCAGCTTGGAACAGGGCGGTCAGCCCCAGCATTTT,TRBJ1-5,many,NA,TRBV5-1
CSARVGREKLFF,TGCAGTGCTAGAGTAGGACGTGAAAAACTGTTTTTT,TRBJ1-4,many,NA,TRBV20-1
CASGLVLGGARNSPLHF,TGTGCTAGTGGTTTGGTACTGGGGGGCGCGAGAAATTCACCCCTCCACTTT,TRBJ1-6,few,NA,TRBV12-5
CASSSGLAGDEQFF,TGTGCCAGCAGCTCGGGACTAGCGGGGGACGAGCAGTTCTTC,TRBJ2-1,few,TRBD2,TRBV11-3
CASSVRRGRLDTGELFF,TGTGCCAGCAGCGTAAGGAGGGGGCGCTTGGACACCGGGGAGCTGTTTTTT,TRBJ2-2,few,NA,TRBV7-8
CASSIAVNEQFF,TGTGCCAGTAGTATCGCCGTAAATGAGCAGTTCTTC,TRBJ2-1,many,NA,TRBV19
CASGTGAQVETQYF,TGTGCCAGTGGCACAGGGGCGCAGGTGGAGACCCAGTACTTC,TRBJ2-5,many,TRBD1,TRBV19
CASSLSTSGAYEQYF,TGTGCCAGCAGTTTATCGACTAGCGGGGCTTACGAGCAGTACTTC,TRBJ2-7,many,TRBD2,TRBV27
CASTRTARQGATNTGELFF,TGTGCCAGCACACGAACCGCTAGACAGGGAGCAACGAACACCGGGGAGCTGTTTTTT,TRBJ2-2,many,TRBD1,TRBV2
CGFSGRRARATNEKLFF,TGTGGTTTCAGTGGCAGGAGGGCACGAGCGACTAATGAAAAACTGTTTTTT,TRBJ1-4,many,NA,TRBV30
CSAQNPDRGGFEAFF,TGCAGTGCTCAAAACCCGGACAGGGGGGGATTCGAAGCTTTCTTT,TRBJ1-1,many,TRBD1,TRBV20-1
CASSAALYGYTF,TGTGCCAGCAGTGCAGCGCTCTATGGCTACACCTTC,TRBJ1-2,few,NA,TRBV6-1
CSARPELGDDSPLHF,TGCAGTGCTAGACCTGAACTTGGGGACGATTCACCCCTCCACTTT,TRBJ1-6,NA,NA,TRBV20-1
CATREQGSGSYGYTF,TGTGCCACCAGGGAACAGGGGAGTGGGTCCTATGGCTACACCTTC,TRBJ1-2,NA,TRBD1,TRBV15
CASCRRTSGGHQETQYF,TGTGCCAGTTGTAGACGAACTAGCGGGGGCCACCAAGAGACCCAGTACTTC,TRBJ2-5,NA,TRBD2,TRBV3-1
CASSNRGDYGYTF,TGTGCCAGCAGCAACAGGGGGGACTATGGCTACACCTTC,TRBJ1-2,many,TRBD1,TRBV7-2
CASSVSRDKTRTEQYF,TGTGCCAGCAGCGTTTCCCGGGACAAAACTCGTACCGAGCAGTACTTC,TRBJ2-7,few,NA,TRBV9
CASSFRQTGTANHNEQFF,TGTGCCAGCAGTTTCCGCCAGACCGGGACAGCGAACCACAATGAGCAGTTCTTC,TRBJ2-1,few,TRBD1,TRBV27
CASSLWGGFTGELFF,TGTGCCAGCAGTTTATGGGGAGGTTTCACCGGGGAGCTGTTTTTT,TRBJ2-2,NA,NA,TRBV27
CASSPGTGGGEQYF,TGTGCCAGCAGCCCGGGGACAGGGGGAGGCGAGCAGTACTTC,TRBJ2-7,many,TRBD1,TRBV11-3
CASSQEPLAGGRRETQYF,TGTGCCAGCAGCCAAGAACCCCTAGCGGGGGGGCGTAGAGAGACCCAGTACTTC,TRBJ2-5,many,TRBD2,TRBV3-1
CSAYSGTEVATQYF,TGCAGTGCTTACTCCGGGACAGAGGTTGCGACCCAGTACTTC,TRBJ2-5,many,TRBD1,TRBV20-1
CASRLRGDQPQHF,TGTGCCAGCAGACTACGGGGAGATCAGCCCCAGCATTTT,TRBJ1-5,many,NA,TRBV12-3/TRBV12-4
CASSPGRNTEAFF,TGTGCCAGCTCACCAGGGCGGAACACTGAAGCTTTCTTT,TRBJ1-1,many,NA,TRBV18
CASSVGTVIPYEQYF,TGCGCCAGCAGTGTTGGGACGGTTATCCCCTACGAGCAGTACTTC,TRBJ2-7,many,NA,TRBV10-2
CASSLTGGRTEAFF,TGTGCCAGCAGCTTAACAGGGGGGAGGACTGAAGCTTTCTTT,TRBJ1-1,many,TRBD1,TRBV7-6
CASSEEPRVLYGYTF,TGTGCCAGCAGTGAAGAGCCCAGGGTCTTGTATGGCTACACCTTC,TRBJ1-2,few,NA,TRBV6-1
CASSSGLAGGIYEQYF,TGCGCCAGCAGCTCGGGACTAGCGGGGGGCATCTACGAGCAGTACTTC,TRBJ2-7,many,TRBD2,TRBV5-1
CASSLARQVNEKLFF,TGTGCCAGCAGCTTAGCCAGACAGGTTAATGAAAAACTGTTTTTT,TRBJ1-4,many,NA,TRBV13
CASSLGLAESTDTQYF,TGTGCCAGCAGCTTGGGACTAGCGGAAAGCACAGATACGCAGTATTTT,TRBJ2-3,many,TRBD2,TRBV5-8
CASRLDRGIGSPLHF,TGTGCCAGCAGACTCGACCGAGGGATAGGATCACCCCTCCACTTT,TRBJ1-6,many,NA,TRBV3-1
CASSPTTSGAPGYEQFF,TGCGCCAGCAGCCCGACGACTAGCGGGGCCCCAGGGTATGAGCAGTTCTTC,TRBJ2-1,many,TRBD2,TRBV4-1
CATKERANTGELFF,TGTGCCACCAAGGAGAGAGCGAACACCGGGGAGCTGTTTTTT,TRBJ2-2,many,NA,TRBV24-1
CASSPATKELNSPLHF,TGTGCCAGCTCACCAGCGACCAAGGAATTGAATTCACCCCTCCACTTT,TRBJ1-6,many,NA,TRBV18
CASSLTAYSYEQYF,TGCGCCAGCAGCTTGACGGCATACTCCTACGAGCAGTACTTC,TRBJ2-7,NA,NA,TRBV5-1
CASSQDLVAGGPFTDTQYF,TGTGCCAGCAGCCAAGATCTCGTAGCGGGGGGACCTTTCACAGATACGCAGTATTTT,TRBJ2-3,NA,TRBD2,TRBV14
CASTEGARYEQYF,TGTGCCAGCACCGAAGGGGCACGGTACGAGCAGTACTTC,TRBJ2-7,many,NA,TRBV28
CASYSGDELFF,TGTGCCAGTTATTCCGGGGACGAGCTGTTTTTT,TRBJ2-2,many,NA,TRBV2
CASKRSGTSGSNEQFF,TGTGCCAGCAAACGGTCCGGGACTAGCGGCAGCAATGAGCAGTTCTTC,TRBJ2-1,many,TRBD2,TRBV27
CASSFGAEGEQYF,TGCGCCAGCAGCTTTGGGGCCGAGGGCGAGCAGTACTTC,TRBJ2-7,many,NA,TRBV5-1
CASSLTGGRADTQYF,TGTGCCAGCAGCTTAACGGGGGGGCGGGCAGATACGCAGTATTTT,TRBJ2-3,NA,TRBD2,TRBV5-4
CASSYSMRNYGYTF,TGTGCCAGCAGTTACTCGATGAGGAACTATGGCTACACCTTC,TRBJ1-2,many,NA,TRBV6-6
CASSLIGTRNNEQFF,TGTGCCAGCAGTTTAATCGGTACCAGAAACAATGAGCAGTTCTTC,TRBJ2-1,many,NA,TRBV28
CSARDWGAGNTIYF,TGCAGTGCTAGAGATTGGGGGGCTGGAAACACCATATATTTT,TRBJ1-3,NA,NA,TRBV20-1
CASSPTAQDAAF,TGTGCCAGCAGCCCAACTGCCCAGGACGCCGCCTTC,TRBJ1-2,many,NA,TRBV11-2
CSARQGPSTDTQYF,TGCAGTGCACGACAGGGCCCTAGCACAGATACGCAGTATTTT,TRBJ2-3,many,TRBD1,TRBV20-1